This paragraph covers one T cell receptor beta chain sequence. Antigen: not known. This PCR relied on a set of 60 Vbeta primers and 13 Jbeta primers. Sequenced by immunoSEQ multiplex PCR; TCRdb stores in-frame clones only, minus some. The repertoire holds about 140,000 clones, with 72% as singletons. This sample was taken from a study of cytomegalovirus exposure and HLA in healthy donors. As for the study in general: The Caucasian-associated ancestry cluster contained about 80% of the approximately 410 genotyped donors.

Study conclusions and caveats: For TCR beta chains, V- and J-gene trimming was later linked to a missense DCLRE1C variant. The productive fraction for most TCR beta V segments was about 87% or about 30% in an earlier analysis.

Germline-derived CDR1 and CDR2 are SGHNT and YENEEA. Trimming cost V 0 bases and J 10 bases, with 7 bases left between them. CDR3 length: 12 residues. The receptor comes from a man aged 35 to 55 in good health and CMV-seronegative. The chain combines TRBV11-3 with TRBJ2-1; TRBD2 is a possible D gene (5 bases). The sample was PBMCs. CDR3 nucleotide sequence: TGTGCCAGCAGCTTAGATTCGGGGGAGCAGTTCTTC. Protein sequence: CASSLDSGEQFF.